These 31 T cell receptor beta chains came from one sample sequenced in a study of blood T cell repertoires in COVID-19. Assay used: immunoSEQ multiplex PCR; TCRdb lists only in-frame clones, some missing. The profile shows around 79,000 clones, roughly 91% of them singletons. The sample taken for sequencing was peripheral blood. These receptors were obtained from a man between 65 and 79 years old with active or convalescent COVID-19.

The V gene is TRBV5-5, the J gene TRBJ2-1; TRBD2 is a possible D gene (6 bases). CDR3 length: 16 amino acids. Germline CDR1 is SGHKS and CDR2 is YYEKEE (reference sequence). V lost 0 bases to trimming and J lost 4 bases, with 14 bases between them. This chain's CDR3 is CASSLGGSSGYNEQFF. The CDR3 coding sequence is TGTGCCAGCAGCTTGGGGGGGTCAAGCGGGTACAATGAGCAGTTCTTC.

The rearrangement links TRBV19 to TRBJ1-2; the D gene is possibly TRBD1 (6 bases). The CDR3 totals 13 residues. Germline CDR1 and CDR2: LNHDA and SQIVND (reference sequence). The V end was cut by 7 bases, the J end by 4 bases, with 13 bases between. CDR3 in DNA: TGTGCCAGTACTTACGACAGGACCTATGGCTACACCTTC. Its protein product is CASTYDRTYGYTF.

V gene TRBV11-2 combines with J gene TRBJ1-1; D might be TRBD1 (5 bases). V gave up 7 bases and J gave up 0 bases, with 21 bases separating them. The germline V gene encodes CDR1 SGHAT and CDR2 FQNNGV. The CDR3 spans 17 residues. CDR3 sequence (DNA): TGTGCCAGCAACACCCCCTTGATCCGGGGGGTGAACACTGAAGCTTTCTTT. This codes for CASNTPLIRGVNTEAFF.

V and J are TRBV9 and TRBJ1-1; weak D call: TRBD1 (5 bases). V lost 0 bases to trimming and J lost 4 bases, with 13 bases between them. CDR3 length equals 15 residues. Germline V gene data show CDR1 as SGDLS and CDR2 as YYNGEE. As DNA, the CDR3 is TGTGCCAGCAGCGTAGGGGAGGGGTTGGGCACTGAAGCTTTCTTT. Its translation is CASSVGEGLGTEAFF.

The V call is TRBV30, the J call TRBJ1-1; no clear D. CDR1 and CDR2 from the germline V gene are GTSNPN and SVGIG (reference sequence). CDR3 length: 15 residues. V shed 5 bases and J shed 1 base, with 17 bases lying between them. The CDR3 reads CAWAWGGRRNTEAFF. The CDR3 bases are TGTGCCTGGGCGTGGGGAGGACGGAGGAACACTGAAGCTTTCTTT.

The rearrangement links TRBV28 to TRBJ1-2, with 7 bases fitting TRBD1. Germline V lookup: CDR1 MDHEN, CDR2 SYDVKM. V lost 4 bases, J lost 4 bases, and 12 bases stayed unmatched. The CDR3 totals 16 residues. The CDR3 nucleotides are TGTGCCAGCAGTTCGTCGACAGGGCCCGGTGGCTATGGCTACACCTTC. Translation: CASSSSTGPGGYGYTF.

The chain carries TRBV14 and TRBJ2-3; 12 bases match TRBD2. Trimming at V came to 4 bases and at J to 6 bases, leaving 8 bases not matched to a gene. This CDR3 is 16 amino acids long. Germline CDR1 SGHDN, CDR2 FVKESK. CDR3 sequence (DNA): TGTGCCAGCAGCCGCGGAGGACTAGCGGGAACTGATACGCAGTATTTT. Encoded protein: CASSRGGLAGTDTQYF.

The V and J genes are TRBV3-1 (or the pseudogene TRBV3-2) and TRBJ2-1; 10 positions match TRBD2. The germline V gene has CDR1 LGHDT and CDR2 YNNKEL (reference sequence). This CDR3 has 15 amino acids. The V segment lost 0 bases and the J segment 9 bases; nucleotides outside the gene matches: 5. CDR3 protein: CASSQEISGRGEQFF. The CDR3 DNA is TGTGCCAGCAGCCAAGAGATCAGCGGGAGGGGTGAGCAGTTCTTC.

CDR3 bases: TGTGCCAGCAGCCCACTCGCCGGACTAGCGGTCACAGATACGCAGTATTTT. Its translation: CASSPLAGLAVTDTQYF. This chain links TRBV5-6 with TRBJ2-3; TRBD2 agrees at 10 bases. This CDR3 spans 17 amino acids. Germline lookup yields CDR1 SGHDT and CDR2 YYEEEE. J was trimmed by 2 bases and V by 4 bases; bases with no gene match: 10.

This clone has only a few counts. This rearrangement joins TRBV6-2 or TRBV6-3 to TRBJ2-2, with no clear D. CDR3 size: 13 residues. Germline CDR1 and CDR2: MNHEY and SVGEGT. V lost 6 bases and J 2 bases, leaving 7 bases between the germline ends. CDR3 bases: TGTGCCAGCAGCAGACATAACACCGGGGAGCTGTTTTTT. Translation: CASSRHNTGELFF.

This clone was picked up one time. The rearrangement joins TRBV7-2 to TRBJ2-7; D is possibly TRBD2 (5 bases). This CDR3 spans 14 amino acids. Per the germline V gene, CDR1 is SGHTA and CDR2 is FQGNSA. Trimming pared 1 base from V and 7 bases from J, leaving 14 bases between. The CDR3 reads CASSLGVAGGEQYF. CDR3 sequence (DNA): TGTGCCAGCAGCTTAGGTGTCGCTGGCGGGGAGCAGTACTTC.

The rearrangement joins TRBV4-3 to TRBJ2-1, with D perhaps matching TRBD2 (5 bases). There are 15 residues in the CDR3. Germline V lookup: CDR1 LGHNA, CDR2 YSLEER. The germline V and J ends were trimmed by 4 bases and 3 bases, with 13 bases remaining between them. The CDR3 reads CASSPTGDYYNEQFF. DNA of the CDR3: TGCGCCAGCAGCCCCACCGGAGACTACTACAATGAGCAGTTCTTC.

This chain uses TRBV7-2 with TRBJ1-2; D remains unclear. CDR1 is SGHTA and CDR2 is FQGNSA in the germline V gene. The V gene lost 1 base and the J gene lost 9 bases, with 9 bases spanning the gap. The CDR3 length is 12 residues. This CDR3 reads CASSLETGSYTF. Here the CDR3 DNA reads TGTGCCAGCAGCTTAGAAACCGGGAGCTACACCTTC.

CDR3 loop: CASSSARGSTITSPLHF. CDR3 DNA: TGTGCCAGCAGCTCTGCCCGGGGGTCGACTATAACCTCACCCCTCCACTTT. The V and J genes are TRBV7-2 and TRBJ1-6; the D gene is possibly TRBD1 (5 bases). The CDR3 loop spans 17 amino acids. Between the trimmed V and J ends, which lost 4 bases and 10 bases, there was a span of 23 bases. From germline, CDR1 is SGHTA and CDR2 FQGNSA.

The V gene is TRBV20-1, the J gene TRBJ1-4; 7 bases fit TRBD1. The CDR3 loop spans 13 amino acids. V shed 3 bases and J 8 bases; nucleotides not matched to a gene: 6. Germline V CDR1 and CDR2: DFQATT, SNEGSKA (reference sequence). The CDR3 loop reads CSASEGAGEKLFF. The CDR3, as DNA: TGCAGTGCTAGTGAGGGGGCGGGCGAAAAACTGTTTTTT.

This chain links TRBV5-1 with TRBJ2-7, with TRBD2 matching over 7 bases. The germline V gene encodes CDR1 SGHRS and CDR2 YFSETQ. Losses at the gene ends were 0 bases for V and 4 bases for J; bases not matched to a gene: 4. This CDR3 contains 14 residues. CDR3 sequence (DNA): TGCGCCAGCAGCTTGGAAAGGGGAGGGTACGAGCAGTACTTC. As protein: CASSLERGGYEQYF.

The CDR3 sequence is CASTPQQGARGANTEAFF. The DNA of the CDR3 is TGTGCCAGCACACCTCAACAGGGGGCGCGAGGGGCGAACACTGAAGCTTTCTTT. The chain carries TRBV5-5 and TRBJ1-1; 9 nucleotides match TRBD1. Germline V gene data show CDR1 as SGHKS and CDR2 as YYEKEE (reference sequence). This CDR3 region has 18 residues. V was pared by 6 bases and J by 1 base, with 16 bases of the junction left unmatched.

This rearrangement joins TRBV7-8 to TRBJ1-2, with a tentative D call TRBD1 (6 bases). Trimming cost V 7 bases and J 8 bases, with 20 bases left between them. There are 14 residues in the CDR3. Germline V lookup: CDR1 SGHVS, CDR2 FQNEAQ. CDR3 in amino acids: CASIRAQGPQGYTF. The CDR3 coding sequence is TGTGCCAGCATCCGAGCTCAGGGGCCGCAGGGCTACACCTTC.

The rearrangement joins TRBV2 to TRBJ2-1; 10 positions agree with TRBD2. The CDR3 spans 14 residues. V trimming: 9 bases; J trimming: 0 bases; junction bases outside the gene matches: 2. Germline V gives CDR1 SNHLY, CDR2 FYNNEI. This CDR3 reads CASPSGSSYNEQFF. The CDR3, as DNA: TGTGCCAGTCCTAGCGGGAGCTCCTACAATGAGCAGTTCTTC.

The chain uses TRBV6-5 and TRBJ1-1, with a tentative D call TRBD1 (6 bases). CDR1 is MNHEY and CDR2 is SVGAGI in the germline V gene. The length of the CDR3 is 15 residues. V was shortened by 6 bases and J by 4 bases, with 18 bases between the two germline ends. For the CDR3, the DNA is TGTGCCAGCAGCCCAGAGCACAGGGTGAGCACTGAAGCTTTCTTT. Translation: CASSPEHRVSTEAFF.

The CDR3 protein is CSARSDRVHGYTF. CDR3 DNA: TGCAGCGCTAGATCAGACAGGGTCCATGGCTACACCTTC. The chain combines TRBV29-1 with TRBJ1-2; 7 nucleotides match TRBD1. CDR3 length equals 13 residues. CDR1 SQVTM and CDR2 ANQGSEA come from the germline V gene. V lost 7 bases, J lost 6 bases, and 11 bases stayed unmatched.

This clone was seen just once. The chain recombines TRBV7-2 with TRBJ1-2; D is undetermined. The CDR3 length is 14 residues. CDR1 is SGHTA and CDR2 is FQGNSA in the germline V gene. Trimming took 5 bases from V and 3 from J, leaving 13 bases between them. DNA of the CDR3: TGTGCCAGCAGCCCGGGTGAGAGCTACTATGGCTACACCTTC. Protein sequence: CASSPGESYYGYTF.

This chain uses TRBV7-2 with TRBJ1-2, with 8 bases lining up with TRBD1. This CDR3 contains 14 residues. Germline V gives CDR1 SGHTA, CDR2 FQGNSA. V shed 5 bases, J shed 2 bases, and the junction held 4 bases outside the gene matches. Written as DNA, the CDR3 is TGTGCCAGCAGCGACGGACAGGGCAACTATGGCTACACCTTC. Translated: CASSDGQGNYGYTF.

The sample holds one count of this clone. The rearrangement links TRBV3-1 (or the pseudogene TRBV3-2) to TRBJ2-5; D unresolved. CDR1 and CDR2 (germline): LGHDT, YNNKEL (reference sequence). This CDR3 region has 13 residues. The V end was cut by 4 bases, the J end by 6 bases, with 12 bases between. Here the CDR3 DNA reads TGTGCCAGCAGCCTTGTCGCCACACAGACCCAGTACTTC. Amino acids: CASSLVATQTQYF.

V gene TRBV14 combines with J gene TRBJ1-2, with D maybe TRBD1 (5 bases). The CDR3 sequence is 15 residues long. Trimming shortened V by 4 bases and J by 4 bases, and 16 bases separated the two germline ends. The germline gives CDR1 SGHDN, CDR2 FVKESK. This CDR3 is CASSPGPGRRYGYTF. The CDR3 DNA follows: TGTGCCAGCAGCCCAGGGCCCGGCAGGCGCTATGGCTACACCTTC.

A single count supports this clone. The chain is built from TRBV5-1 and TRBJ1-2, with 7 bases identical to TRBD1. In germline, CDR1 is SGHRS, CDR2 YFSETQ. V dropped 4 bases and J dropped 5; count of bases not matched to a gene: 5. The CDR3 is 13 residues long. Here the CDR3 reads CASSVGQEYGYTF. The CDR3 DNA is TGCGCCAGCAGCGTAGGACAGGAGTATGGCTACACCTTC.

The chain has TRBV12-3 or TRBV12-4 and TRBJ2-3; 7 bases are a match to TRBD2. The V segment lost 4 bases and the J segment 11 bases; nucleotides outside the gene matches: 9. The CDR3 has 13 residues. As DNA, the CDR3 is TGTGCCAGCAGTTCCGAACCGGGGGGTAGGCAGTATTTT. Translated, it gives CASSSEPGGRQYF.

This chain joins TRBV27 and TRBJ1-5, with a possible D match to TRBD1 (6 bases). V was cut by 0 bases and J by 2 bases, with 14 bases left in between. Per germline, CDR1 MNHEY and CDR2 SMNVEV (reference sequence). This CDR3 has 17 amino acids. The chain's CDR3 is CASSLSPGGPGNQPQHF. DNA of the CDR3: TGTGCCAGCAGTTTATCTCCCGGGGGGCCGGGCAATCAGCCCCAGCATTTT.

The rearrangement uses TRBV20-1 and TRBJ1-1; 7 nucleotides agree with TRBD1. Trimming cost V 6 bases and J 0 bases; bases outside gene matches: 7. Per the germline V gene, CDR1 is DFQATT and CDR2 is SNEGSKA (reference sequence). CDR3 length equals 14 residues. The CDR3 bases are TGCAGTGCCAGTAGGGGACAGATGAACACTGAAGCTTTCTTT. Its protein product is CSASRGQMNTEAFF.

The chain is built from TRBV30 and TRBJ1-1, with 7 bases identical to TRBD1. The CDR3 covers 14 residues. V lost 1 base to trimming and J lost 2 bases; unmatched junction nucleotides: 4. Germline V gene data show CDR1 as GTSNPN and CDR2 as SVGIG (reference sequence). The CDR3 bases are TGTGCCTGGAGTGAGGGGACAGCAAACACTGAAGCTTTCTTT. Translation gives CAWSEGTANTEAFF.

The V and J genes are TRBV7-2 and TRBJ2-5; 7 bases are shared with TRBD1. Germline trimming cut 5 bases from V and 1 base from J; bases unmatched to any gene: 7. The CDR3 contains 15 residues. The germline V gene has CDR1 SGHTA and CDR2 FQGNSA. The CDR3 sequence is CASSRGQGPQETQYF. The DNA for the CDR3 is TGTGCCAGCAGCAGGGGGCAGGGGCCCCAAGAGACCCAGTACTTC.